This passage covers 30 T cell receptor beta chains from one sample sequenced in a study of blood T cell repertoires in COVID-19. Clones were sequenced by immunoSEQ multiplex PCR, and TCRdb holds only the in-frame ones, with some missing. The repertoire holds some 390,000 clones, with 75% to 90% as singletons. The sequenced sample consisted of PBMCs or T cells enriched from blood (not recorded which). These receptors originate from a man aged 30 to 45 who had recovered from COVID-19.

The chain combines TRBV5-4 with TRBJ1-2, with D possibly matching TRBD1 (6 bases). V dropped 2 bases and J dropped 6 bases, with 20 bases sitting between them. CDR1 is SGHNT, CDR2 YYREEE, per germline (reference sequence). The CDR3 contains 16 residues. The chain's CDR3 is CASSLNLGTPPDGYTF. The DNA for the CDR3 is TGTGCCAGCAGCTTAAATCTTGGGACACCCCCAGATGGCTACACCTTC.

This chain connects TRBV6-1 to TRBJ1-3, with D hard to call. The CDR3 has 14 amino acids. The V gene's germline CDR1 is MNHNS and CDR2 SASEGT. The V and J ends lost 3 bases and 0 bases respectively, with 6 bases between them. CDR3 region: CASSDRTSGNTIYF. As DNA, the CDR3 is TGTGCCAGCAGTGATAGAACCTCTGGAAACACCATATATTTT.

In this sample, this clone turned up once. CDR3 loop: CAWSTGTGPPQETQYF. DNA for the CDR3: TGTGCCTGGAGTACTGGGACAGGGCCCCCTCAAGAGACCCAGTACTTC. The V gene is TRBV30, the J gene TRBJ2-5; 9 nucleotides align to TRBD1. This CDR3 comprises 16 residues. After removal of 2 bases from V and 2 bases from J, the junction contained 9 bases not matched to a gene. Germline CDR1 and CDR2: GTSNPN and SVGIG (reference sequence).

V is TRBV6-5 and J is TRBJ1-1, with D maybe TRBD1 (6 bases). This CDR3 is 13 amino acids long. V was shortened by 7 bases and J by 5 bases, with 14 bases between the two germline ends. CDR1 MNHEY and CDR2 SVGAGI come from the germline V gene. CDR3 protein: CASKQGLSTEAFF. CDR3 sequence (DNA): TGTGCCAGCAAACAGGGTTTAAGTACTGAAGCTTTCTTT.

The chain has TRBV12-3 or TRBV12-4 and TRBJ2-7; TRBD2 matches 12 bases. The V and J ends lost 9 bases and 2 bases, in that order; junction bases with no gene match: 2. The CDR3 sequence is 13 residues long. Here the CDR3 reads CASRLAGAYEQYF. The CDR3 nucleotides read TGTGCCAGTAGACTAGCGGGAGCCTACGAGCAGTACTTC.

The chain carries TRBV7-2 and TRBJ1-4; maybe TRBD1 (5 bases). This CDR3 comprises 15 residues. V lost 4 bases and J 4 bases, leaving 13 bases between the germline ends. The V gene's germline CDR1 is SGHTA and CDR2 FQGNSA. The CDR3 DNA follows: TGTGCCAGCAGCTCCGGGGGGACCTTTAATGAAAAACTGTTTTTT. As protein: CASSSGGTFNEKLFF.

This chain joins TRBV7-8 and TRBJ2-2, with 11 bases identical to TRBD1. Losses at the gene ends were 4 bases for V and 6 bases for J; bases not matched to a gene: 13. The germline V gene has CDR1 SGHVS and CDR2 FQNEAQ. This CDR3 contains 18 residues. The CDR3 loop reads CASSSPRGTGGSAGELFF. In DNA form, the CDR3 reads TGTGCCAGCAGCTCGCCAAGAGGGACAGGGGGGTCGGCCGGGGAGCTGTTTTTT.

This clone showed up just once. V usage is TRBV4-1 and J usage is TRBJ2-1; D possibly corresponds to TRBD2 (6 bases). V lost 4 bases, J lost 0 bases, and 13 bases lay in between. This CDR3 has 16 residues. In germline, CDR1 is MGHRA, CDR2 YSYEKL. The CDR3: CASSPSDGSSYNEQFF. The CDR3 region has the DNA TGCGCCAGCAGCCCTTCTGACGGGAGCTCCTACAATGAGCAGTTCTTC.

The gene calls are TRBV18 and TRBJ1-5, with TRBD1 matching 10 bases. The CDR3 is made up of 15 amino acids. Looked up from germline, CDR1 is KGHSH and CDR2 is LQKENI. Germline trimming cut 1 base from V and 11 bases from J; bases unmatched to any gene: 8. CDR3 coding DNA: TGTGCCAGCTCACCACGGGGACAGGGGTACGAGTCCCAGCATTTT. Translation gives CASSPRGQGYESQHF.

This chain links TRBV25-1 with TRBJ2-7; D possibly corresponds to TRBD1 (8 bases). Germline V gene sequence: CDR1 MGHDK, CDR2 SYGVNS. The CDR3 totals 15 residues. Trimming removed 0 bases from V and 6 bases from J, with 15 bases in between. CDR3 protein: CASSEYGQGGSEQYF. CDR3 sequence (DNA): TGTGCCAGCAGTGAATATGGACAGGGAGGGAGCGAGCAGTACTTC.

The chain employs TRBV7-9 and TRBJ2-1, with 12 bases identical to TRBD2. The CDR3 is 16 amino acids. The germline gives CDR1 SEHNR, CDR2 FQNEAQ (reference sequence). V lost 7 bases to trimming and J lost 4 bases; unmatched junction nucleotides: 8. The CDR3: CASNVGGTSGYNEQFF. In DNA form, the CDR3 reads TGTGCCAGCAACGTAGGGGGGACTAGCGGGTACAATGAGCAGTTCTTC.

In nucleotides, the CDR3 is TGTGCCAGCAGTCCTGGACAGGAGAACACCGGGGAGCTGTTTTTT. As protein: CASSPGQENTGELFF. This chain links TRBV28 with TRBJ2-2; 7 nucleotides align to TRBD1. CDR3 length: 15 amino acids. Germline CDR1 reads MDHEN; CDR2 reads SYDVKM. The ends lost 5 bases at V and 1 base at J; junction bases unmatched: 4.

CDR3 nucleotides: TGTGCCAGCGTAAGGGGGACAGGGGGCACCGGGGAGCTGTTTTTT. Its translation is CASVRGTGGTGELFF. V is TRBV7-6 and J is TRBJ2-2; 11 bases are shared with TRBD1. Germline values: CDR1 SGHVS, CDR2 FNYEAQ. V lost 8 bases to trimming and J lost 4 bases; unmatched junction nucleotides: 6. The CDR3 runs to 15 residues.

The genes are TRBV10-2 and TRBJ2-3, with 9 bases lining up with TRBD2. The CDR3 length is 17 residues. V was pared by 5 bases and J by 0 bases, with 9 bases of the junction left unmatched. CDR1 and CDR2 (germline): WSHSY, SAAADI. The DNA for the CDR3 is TGCGCCAGCAGTTCTGGCGGGAGGGTTCAAAGCACAGATACGCAGTATTTT. As protein: CASSSGGRVQSTDTQYF.

The rearrangement uses TRBV7-9 and TRBJ2-1; unclear D gene. Looked up from germline, CDR1 is SEHNR and CDR2 is FQNEAQ (reference sequence). CDR3 length: 14 amino acids. The V end lost 5 bases, the J end lost 4 bases, and 12 bases lay between the germline ends. CDR3 bases: TGTGCCAGCAGCCCCTCGACACAGTACAATGAGCAGTTCTTC. Protein product: CASSPSTQYNEQFF.

This chain links TRBV5-1 with TRBJ1-4; weak D call: TRBD1 (5 bases). The CDR3 length is 15 residues. Looked up from germline, CDR1 is SGHRS and CDR2 is YFSETQ. V was cut by 0 bases and J by 8 bases, with 14 bases left in between. In nucleotides, the CDR3 is TGCGCCAGCAGCTTGGGCGGGGCAGCTCGGGAAAAACTGTTTTTT. This sequence encodes CASSLGGAAREKLFF.

This clone has just a few counts. This sample also contains other DNA sequences that code for the same CDR3. The gene calls are TRBV6-5 and TRBJ2-7; TRBD2 aligns across 11 bases. The CDR3 has 15 amino acids. V gave up 4 bases and J gave up 2 bases; unmatched junction bases: 4. Germline assignment: CDR1 MNHEY and CDR2 SVGAGI. This CDR3 reads CASSLGLAVAYEQYF. For the CDR3, the DNA is TGTGCCAGCAGTTTGGGACTAGCGGTAGCCTACGAGCAGTACTTC.

This chain uses TRBV3-1 (or the pseudogene TRBV3-2) with TRBJ2-7; 8 bases are shared with TRBD2. The CDR3 totals 15 residues. V was pared by 3 bases and J by 3 bases, with 7 bases of the junction left unmatched. Germline V lookup: CDR1 LGHDT, CDR2 YNNKEL (reference sequence). The CDR3 DNA sequence: TGTGCCAGCAGCCAGGGTGGCGGGAGGAGCTACGAGCAGTACTTC. It translates to CASSQGGGRSYEQYF.

The chain couples TRBV28 to TRBJ1-1; D not certain. The germline V and J ends were trimmed by 9 bases and 7 bases, with 12 bases remaining between them. Germline CDR1 and CDR2: MDHEN and SYDVKM. The CDR3 is 11 residues long. The CDR3 loop is CASQHRDEAFF. DNA of the CDR3: TGTGCCAGTCAGCACCGGGATGAAGCTTTCTTT.

This clone was counted between two and nine times. The chain recombines TRBV28 with TRBJ1-2, with D possibly matching TRBD1 (6 bases). CDR3 length: 11 amino acids. Germline lookup yields CDR1 MDHEN and CDR2 SYDVKM. V lost 8 bases and J 2 bases, leaving 6 bases between the germline ends. The CDR3 region is CASGQNYGYTF. CDR3 bases: TGTGCCAGCGGACAGAACTATGGCTACACCTTC.

This chain links TRBV10-3 with TRBJ2-5, with 10 bases identical to TRBD2. V shed 3 bases and J 6 bases; nucleotides not matched to a gene: 4. There are 14 residues in the CDR3. Germline V gene lookup returns CDR1 ENHRY and CDR2 SYGVKD. The CDR3 loop is CAISDSSGRKTQYF. CDR3 nucleotide sequence: TGTGCCATCAGTGATTCTAGCGGGAGAAAGACCCAGTACTTC.

This chain connects TRBV29-1 to TRBJ2-3; 7 bases agree with TRBD1. Germline V lookup: CDR1 SQVTM, CDR2 ANQGSEA. V lost 7 bases, J lost 2 bases, and 6 bases stayed unmatched. The CDR3 consists of 13 residues. The CDR3 nucleotides read TGCAGCGCCTGGGACAGAGCCACAGATACGCAGTATTTT. Encoded protein: CSAWDRATDTQYF.

This rearrangement joins TRBV10-1 to TRBJ1-4, with 8 bases identical to TRBD1. Germline V gene data show CDR1 as WNHNN and CDR2 as SYGVQD (reference sequence). The CDR3 is made up of 13 amino acids. V gave up 6 bases and J gave up 7 bases; unmatched junction bases: 4. CDR3 amino acids: CASRGQGGEKLFF. Written as DNA, the CDR3 is TGCGCCAGCAGAGGACAGGGCGGTGAAAAACTGTTTTTT.

The CDR3 sequence: CASSLTRDRGGNTIYF. The CDR3 nucleotides are TGTGCCAGCTCACTGACCCGGGACAGAGGTGGAAACACCATATATTTT. This chain connects TRBV18 to TRBJ1-3; 7 nucleotides align to TRBD1. This CDR3 comprises 16 residues. Per germline, CDR1 KGHSH and CDR2 LQKENI. V gave up 4 bases and J gave up 3 bases; unmatched junction bases: 9.

V gene TRBV28 combines with J gene TRBJ2-7; tentatively, D is TRBD1 (5 bases). Trimming pared 7 bases from V and 2 bases from J, leaving 12 bases between. The CDR3 has 13 amino acids. Germline CDR1 and CDR2: MDHEN and SYDVKM. The DNA for the CDR3 is TGTGCCAGCACCCTCCAGGGTCCCTACGAGCAGTACTTC. Its translation is CASTLQGPYEQYF.

This sequence joins TRBV18 and TRBJ2-1, with 13 bases that match TRBD2. The CDR3 is 19 amino acids. CDR1 is KGHSH, CDR2 LQKENI, per germline. The ends lost 2 bases at V and 4 bases at J; junction bases unmatched: 11. The CDR3: CASSPVGIGTSGTYNEQFF. In nucleotides, the CDR3 is TGTGCCAGCTCACCAGTCGGAATAGGGACTAGCGGGACATACAATGAGCAGTTCTTC.

The V call is TRBV6-6, the J call TRBJ2-7, with TRBD1 matching over 7 bases. The CDR3 spans 13 residues. With V trimmed by 7 bases and J by 2 bases, 5 bases remained unmatched. Germline V lookup: CDR1 MNHNY, CDR2 SVGAGI (reference sequence). The CDR3 is CASTQGQAYEQYF. For the CDR3, the DNA is TGTGCCAGCACCCAAGGACAGGCCTACGAGCAGTACTTC.

This chain links TRBV3-1 (or the pseudogene TRBV3-2) with TRBJ2-7; 10 nucleotides line up with TRBD2. CDR3 length: 17 amino acids. The trim removed 0 bases at V and 3 bases at J, leaving 8 bases unmatched. The germline V gene has CDR1 LGHDT and CDR2 YNNKEL (reference sequence). CDR3 sequence reads: CASSQDYLAGVNYEQYF. CDR3 nucleotide sequence: TGTGCCAGCAGCCAAGATTACCTAGCGGGGGTGAACTACGAGCAGTACTTC.

The V and J genes are TRBV5-1 and TRBJ1-1; D remains unclear. Germline CDR1 reads SGHRS; CDR2 reads YFSETQ. The CDR3 has 15 amino acids. Trimming removed 0 bases at V and 1 base at J, with 10 bases between. Written as DNA, the CDR3 is TGCGCCAGCAGCTTGGGTCGGGTCGCGAACACTGAAGCTTTCTTT. Translated, it gives CASSLGRVANTEAFF.

This chain connects TRBV7-8 to TRBJ2-5, with D maybe TRBD2 (6 bases). V dropped 1 base and J dropped 4 bases, with 13 bases sitting between them. This CDR3 is built from 15 residues. CDR1 is SGHVS, CDR2 FQNEAQ, per germline. CDR3 sequence reads: CASSLVGTWVETQYF. CDR3 sequence (DNA): TGTGCCAGCAGCTTAGTTGGGACTTGGGTAGAGACCCAGTACTTC.